The rows below give T cell receptor beta chains drawn from one sample of a study of cytomegalovirus exposure and HLA in healthy donors. Measured with immunoSEQ multiplex PCR; TCRdb has only the in-frame clones, and not every one. The repertoire includes tens of thousands of clones, around four fifths of them detected once, and around a fifth sits in the top ten. Sequencing input: PBMCs. Receptors originate from a woman aged 30 to 39 in good health and CMV-seropositive. CDR3s include the opening cysteine and the closing phenylalanine or tryptophan. Clone size is not always given. Where it is, it says once, few, many or a class for expanded clones.

>NA|TRBV6-5
CASSYGDKQYF
>NA|TRBV7-8
CATQGRDGNEQFF
>NA|TRBV6-5
CASRTDRFGKLFF
>NA|TRBV15
CATSRDPGVGEQYF
>NA|TRBV28
CASSPRTVRLDGYTF
>NA|TRBV6-1
CASRGGTNEKLFF
>NA|TRBV20-1
CTLGGNEQFF
>NA|TRBV11-3
CASSLGTDSYEQYF
>NA|TRBV10-3
CAISQNTGTSSGDEQYF
>NA|TRBV11-2
CASSLSGLGGNEQFF
>NA|TRBV5-1
CASSLGAGAIYGYTF
>NA|TRBV2
CASSRLTSGAPYEQYF
>NA|TRBV6-6
CASRIGHTYQETQYF
>NA|TRBV5-1
CASSLDVGVGTQYF
>NA|TRBV5-1
CASSLNNMNTEAFF
>NA|TRBV7-8
CASSLISGSGYGYTF
>NA|TRBV18
CASSQGASGNTIYF
>NA|TRBV2
CASSWTGGGNQPQHF
>NA|TRBV28
CASSLQGIEQYF
>NA|TRBV15
CATSWDRAIEQYF
>NA|TRBV6-5
CASRRSSLADTQYF
>few|TRBV28
CASSSREGETQYF
>NA|TRBV9
CASSVGGGQPQHF
>few|TRBV25-1
CASLGGGDYGYTF
>NA|TRBV30
CAWSVRGGGTEAFF
>NA|TRBV7-8
CASSLAEGNQPQHF
>NA|TRBV20-1
CSANLAREQYF
>NA|TRBV6-1
CASSRRDQPQHF
>NA|TRBV29-1
CSAETGGVDTIYF
>NA|TRBV9
CASSVASGRGRETQYF
>NA|TRBV29-1
CSVGTGGADYGYTF
>NA|TRBV29-1
CSVEGDSPRYGYTF
>NA|TRBV5-5
CASSLGSTREAQYF
>once|TRBV9
CASSALSASYEQYF
>NA|TRBV6-5
CASTGGALNTEAFF
>NA|TRBV4-2
CASSQEHRELDEAFF
>once|TRBV11-2
CASSLDGRRETQYF
>NA|TRBV29-1
CSVEDQAGGPDEQYF
>NA|TRBV9
CASSVDGRKSGELFF
>NA|TRBV7-6
CASSRRGSGEKLFF
>NA|TRBV18
CASSAGGTHYEQYF
>NA|TRBV7-6
CASSPGQFSNQPQHF
>NA|TRBV4-2
CASSQDLSGFFYEQYF
>few|TRBV7-9
CASSFPRQGADHGYTF